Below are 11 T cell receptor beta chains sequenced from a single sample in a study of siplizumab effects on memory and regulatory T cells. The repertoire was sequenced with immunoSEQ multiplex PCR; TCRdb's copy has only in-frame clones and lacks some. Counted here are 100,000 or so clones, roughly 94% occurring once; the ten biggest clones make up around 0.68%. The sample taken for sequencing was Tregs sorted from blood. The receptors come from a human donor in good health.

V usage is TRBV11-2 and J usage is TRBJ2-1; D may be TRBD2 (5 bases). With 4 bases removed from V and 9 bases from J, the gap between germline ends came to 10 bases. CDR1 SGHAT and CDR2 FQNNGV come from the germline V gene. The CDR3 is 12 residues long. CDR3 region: CASSSGKGEQFF. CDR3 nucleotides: TGTGCCAGCAGCTCCGGGAAGGGTGAGCAGTTCTTC.

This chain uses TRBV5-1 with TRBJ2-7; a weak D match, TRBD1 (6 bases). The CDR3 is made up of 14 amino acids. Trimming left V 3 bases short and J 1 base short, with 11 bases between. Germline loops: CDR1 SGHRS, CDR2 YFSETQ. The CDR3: CASSWGPNSYEQYF. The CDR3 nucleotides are TGCGCCAGCAGCTGGGGGCCAAATTCCTACGAGCAGTACTTC.

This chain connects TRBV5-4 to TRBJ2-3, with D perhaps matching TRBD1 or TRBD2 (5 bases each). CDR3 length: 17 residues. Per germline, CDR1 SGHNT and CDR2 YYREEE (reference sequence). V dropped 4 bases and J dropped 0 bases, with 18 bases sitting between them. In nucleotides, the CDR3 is TGTGCCAGCAGCATACATCCGGGACCATCTAGCACAGATACGCAGTATTTT. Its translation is CASSIHPGPSSTDTQYF.

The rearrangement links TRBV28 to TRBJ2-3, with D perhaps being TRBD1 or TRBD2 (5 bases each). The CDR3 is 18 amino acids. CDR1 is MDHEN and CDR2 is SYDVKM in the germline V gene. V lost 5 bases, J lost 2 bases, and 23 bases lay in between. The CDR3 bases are TGTGCCAGCAGTGGGTTCGGTTCCGGGGACCTTCACACAGATACGCAGTATTTT. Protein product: CASSGFGSGDLHTDTQYF.

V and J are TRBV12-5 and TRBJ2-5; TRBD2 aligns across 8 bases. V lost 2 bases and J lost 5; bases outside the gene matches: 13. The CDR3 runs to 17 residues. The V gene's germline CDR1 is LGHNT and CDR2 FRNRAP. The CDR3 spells CASGLHRPGLGLETQYF. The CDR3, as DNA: TGTGCTAGTGGTTTGCACCGCCCGGGACTAGGGTTGGAGACCCAGTACTTC.

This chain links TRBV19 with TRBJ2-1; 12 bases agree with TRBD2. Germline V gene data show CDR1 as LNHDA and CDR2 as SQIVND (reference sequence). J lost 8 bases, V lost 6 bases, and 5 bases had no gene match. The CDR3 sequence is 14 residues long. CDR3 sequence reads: CASRRLAGVHEQFF. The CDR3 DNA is TGTGCCAGTAGAAGACTAGCGGGAGTACATGAGCAGTTCTTC.

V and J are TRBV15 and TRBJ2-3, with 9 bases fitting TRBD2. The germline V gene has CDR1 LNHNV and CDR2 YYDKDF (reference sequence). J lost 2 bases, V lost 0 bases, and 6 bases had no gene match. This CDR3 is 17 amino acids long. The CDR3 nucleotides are TGTGCCACCAGCAGAGACGTCGGACTAGCGCACACAGATACGCAGTATTTT. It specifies CATSRDVGLAHTDTQYF.

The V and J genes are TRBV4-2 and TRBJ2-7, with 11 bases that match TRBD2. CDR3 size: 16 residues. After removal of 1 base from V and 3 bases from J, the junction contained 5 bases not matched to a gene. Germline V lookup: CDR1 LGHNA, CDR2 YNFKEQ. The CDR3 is CASSQVRLAGGYEQYF. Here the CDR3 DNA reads TGTGCCAGCAGCCAAGTGCGGCTAGCGGGAGGCTACGAGCAGTACTTC.

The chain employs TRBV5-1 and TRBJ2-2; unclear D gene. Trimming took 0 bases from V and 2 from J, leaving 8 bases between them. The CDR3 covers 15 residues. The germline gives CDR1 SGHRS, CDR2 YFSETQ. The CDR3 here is CASSLGTENTGELFF. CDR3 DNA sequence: TGCGCCAGCAGCTTGGGGACGGAAAACACCGGGGAGCTGTTTTTT.

CDR3 protein: CASSPMLGIQETQYF. The CDR3 nucleotides read TGTGCCAGCAGTCCAATGTTGGGGATCCAAGAGACCCAGTACTTC. The chain couples TRBV6-5 to TRBJ2-5, with D unclear. V was pared by 5 bases and J by 1 base, with 14 bases between. Germline CDR1 reads MNHEY; CDR2 reads SVGAGI. CDR3 length equals 15 residues.

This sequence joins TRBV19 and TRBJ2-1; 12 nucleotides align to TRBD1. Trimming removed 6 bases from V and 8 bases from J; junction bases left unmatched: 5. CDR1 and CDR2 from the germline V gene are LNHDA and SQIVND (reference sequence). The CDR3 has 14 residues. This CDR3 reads CASRRDRGLDEQFF. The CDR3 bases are TGTGCCAGTAGGCGGGACAGGGGGCTCGATGAGCAGTTCTTC.